One and the same sample provided the 28 T cell receptor beta chains below, sequenced in a study of regulatory T cells in long-lasting Graves disease. Both iRepertoire HTBI primers and Arm-PCR of CDR3 regions were used to build the TCR beta libraries. TCRdb independently ran MiXCR on the multiplex PCR reads; one entry per CDR3 protein. This sample has about 470,000 distinct CDR3 sequences, with more than 20% found just once. Regarding time point: persistent/refractory GD, antithyroid drugs over 5 years with positive TRAb. RNA isolated from PBMCs was used to make the TCR library. Source: peripheral blood mononuclear cells (PBMCs), taken when the disease was refractory, from a patient treated with antithyroid drugs. These receptors were taken from a female donor with Graves disease.

In nucleotides, the CDR3 is TGCAGCGTTGTACCTGACCAAGAGACCCAGTACTTC. Translating it yields CSVVPDQETQYF. The chain has TRBV29-1 and TRBJ2-5; no clear D gene. Germline lookup yields CDR1 SQVTM and CDR2 ANQGSEA. Trimming pared 4 bases from V and 0 bases from J, leaving 6 bases between. The CDR3 extends over 12 amino acids.

The CDR3 region is CASSLEVGDSLQETQYF. DNA of the CDR3: TGTGCCAGCAGTTTGGAAGTCGGGGACTCCCTCCAAGAGACCCAGTACTTC. This chain uses TRBV28 with TRBJ2-5, with a possible D match to TRBD2 (6 bases). V was clipped by 3 bases and J by 1 base, with 18 bases between them. The length of the CDR3 is 17 residues. Germline CDR1 is MDHEN and CDR2 is SYDVKM. The whole variable domain, remainder taken from reference TRBV28 and TRBJ2-5, is DVKVTQSSRYLVKRTGEKVFLECVQDMDHENMFWYRQDPGLGLRLIYFSYDVKMKEKGDIPEGYSVSREKKERFSLILESASTNQTSMYLCASSLEVGDSLQETQYFGPGTRLLVL.

This clonotype was recorded many times. This chain uses TRBV12-3 or TRBV12-4 with TRBJ1-2, with TRBD1 identical over 7 bases. Trimming took 6 bases from V and 3 from J; bases not matched to a gene: 10. The CDR3 spans 15 residues. CDR3 loop: CASRAGQLNDYGYTF. The CDR3 DNA sequence: TGTGCCAGCAGGGCGGGACAGCTAAATGACTATGGCTACACCTTC.

This clonotype was detected only a few times. The chain uses TRBV7-9 and TRBJ2-1; D tentatively reads TRBD1 or TRBD2 (5 bases each). V was cut by 2 bases and J by 5 bases, with 16 bases left in between. The CDR3 sequence is 16 residues long. Looked up from germline, CDR1 is SEHNR and CDR2 is FQNEAQ (reference sequence). The chain's CDR3 is CASSLSFRTGHNEQFF. DNA for the CDR3: TGTGCCAGCAGCTTAAGCTTCAGGACGGGGCACAATGAGCAGTTCTTC.

This clonotype turned up a few times. J is TRBJ2-6 and V is TRBV6-5; D unclear. The CDR3 is 15 residues long. Germline loops: CDR1 MNHEY, CDR2 SVGAGI. Trimming left V 2 bases short and J 0 bases short, with 5 bases between. The CDR3 loop is CASSYGVSGANVLTF. In DNA form, the CDR3 reads TGTGCCAGCAGTTACGGGGTCTCTGGGGCCAACGTCCTGACTTTC.

The chain combines TRBV11-2 with TRBJ2-2, with D possibly matching TRBD2 (5 bases). The CDR3 is 19 residues long. Germline V gene data show CDR1 as SGHAT and CDR2 as FQNNGV. The V end lost 4 bases, the J end lost 0 bases, and 21 bases lay between the germline ends. The CDR3 spells CASSSPRGPLLSNTGELFF. The CDR3 coding sequence is TGTGCCAGCAGCTCCCCTCGCGGGCCACTATTATCGAACACCGGGGAGCTGTTTTTT. Together with reference TRBV11-2 and TRBJ2-2, the CDR3 gives the full variable domain: EAGVAQSPRYKIIEKRQSVAFWCNPISGHATLYWYQQILGQGPKLLIQFQNNGVVDDSQLPKDRFSAERLKGVDSTLKIQPAKLEDSAVYLCASSSPRGPLLSNTGELFFGEGSRLTVL.

This clonotype was recorded many times. This chain links TRBV2 with TRBJ1-5; TRBD1 matches at 9 bases. V trimming: 6 bases; J trimming: 6 bases; junction bases outside the gene matches: 3. The CDR3 is made up of 13 amino acids. Germline CDR1 is SNHLY and CDR2 is FYNNEI. CDR3 sequence (DNA): TGTGCCAGCAGAGGGACAGGGCTTCAGCCCCAGCATTTT. This codes for CASRGTGLQPQHF. The full variable domain, completed using reference TRBV2 and TRBJ1-5, is EPEVTQTPSHQVTQMGQEVILRCVPISNHLYFYWYRQILGQKVEFLVSFYNNEISEKSEIFDDQFSVERPDGSNFTLKIRSTKLEDSAMYFCASRGTGLQPQHFGDGTRLSIL.

The chain couples TRBV14 to TRBJ1-2; TRBD1 is a possible D gene (5 bases). V dropped 5 bases and J dropped 5 bases, with 12 bases sitting between them. Per germline, CDR1 SGHDN and CDR2 FVKESK. The CDR3 extends over 13 amino acids. The CDR3 region is CASSYDSAYGYTF. The DNA of the CDR3 is TGTGCCAGCAGCTACGACAGTGCGTATGGCTACACCTTC. The whole variable domain, remainder taken from reference TRBV14 and TRBJ1-2, is EAGVTQFPSHSVIEKGQTVTLRCDPISGHDNLYWYRRVMGKEIKFLLHFVKESKQDESGMPNNRFLAERTGGTYSTLKVQPAELEDSGVYFCASSYDSAYGYTFGSGTRLTVV.

This sequence joins TRBV6-1 and TRBJ2-7; D is possibly TRBD1 or TRBD2 (5 bases each). The V gene's germline CDR1 is MNHNS and CDR2 SASEGT. Trimming cost V 2 bases and J 7 bases, with 15 bases left between them. The CDR3 consists of 14 residues. The CDR3 here is CASSENGALGEQYF. The CDR3 coding sequence is TGTGCCAGCAGTGAAAACGGGGCCCTGGGTGAGCAGTACTTC.

This clonotype was recorded at least ten times. CDR3: CASSLWEQETQYF. CDR3 DNA: TGTGCCAGCAGTTTATGGGAACAAGAGACCCAGTACTTC. The V and J genes are TRBV27 and TRBJ2-5, with D unresolved. CDR3 length: 13 amino acids. Germline V lookup: CDR1 MNHEY, CDR2 SMNVEV (reference sequence). V dropped 1 base and J dropped 2 bases, with 5 bases sitting between them.

This clonotype has at least ten counts. The V call is TRBV2, the J call TRBJ1-4; D is undetermined. V was trimmed by 2 bases and J by 0 bases, leaving 13 bases between them. The CDR3 loop spans 17 amino acids. From germline, CDR1 is SNHLY and CDR2 FYNNEI. This CDR3 is CASSELQLVATNEKLFF. Written as DNA, the CDR3 is TGTGCCAGCAGTGAATTACAGTTAGTTGCAACTAATGAAAAACTGTTTTTT.

Many counts were recorded for this clonotype. V usage is TRBV7-9 and J usage is TRBJ1-2; D call uncertain. Germline V gene lookup returns CDR1 SEHNR and CDR2 FQNEAQ (reference sequence). There are 13 residues in the CDR3. V lost 7 bases, J lost 2 bases, and 11 bases lay in between. This CDR3 is CASTPRGNYGYTF. The CDR3 bases are TGTGCCAGCACCCCCCGGGGAAACTATGGCTACACCTTC.

The CDR3, as DNA: TGTGCCAGCAACACAGGACCGGGGGAGCAGTACTTC. It translates to CASNTGPGEQYF. The chain uses TRBV7-2 and TRBJ2-7; D is possibly TRBD1 or TRBD2 (5 bases each). V dropped 7 bases and J dropped 7 bases, with 14 bases sitting between them. The CDR3 is 12 amino acids. Germline V gene sequence: CDR1 SGHTA, CDR2 FQGNSA. Together with reference TRBV7-2 and TRBJ2-7, the CDR3 gives the full variable domain: GAGVSQSPSNKVTEKGKDVELRCDPISGHTALYWYRQSLGQGLEFLIYFQGNSAPDKSGLPSDRFSAERTGGSVSTLTIQRTQQEDSAVYLCASNTGPGEQYFGPGTRLTVT.

This chain uses TRBV24-1 with TRBJ1-1; TRBD1 aligns across 10 bases. The CDR3 is 13 residues long. Trimming at V came to 7 bases and at J to 4 bases, leaving 2 bases not matched to a gene. Germline V CDR1 and CDR2: KGHDR, SFDVKD. CDR3 nucleotide sequence: TGTGCCACCAGGACAGGGGGCTCCACTGAAGCTTTCTTT. Its protein is CATRTGGSTEAFF.

V gene TRBV7-6 combines with J gene TRBJ2-6; 8 nucleotides match TRBD1. The germline V gene encodes CDR1 SGHVS and CDR2 FNYEAQ. The CDR3 has 16 amino acids. Losses at the gene ends were 2 bases for V and 2 bases for J; bases not matched to a gene: 2. The CDR3 protein is CASSLLQGAGANVLTF. The CDR3 DNA is TGTGCCAGCAGCTTACTACAGGGGGCTGGGGCCAACGTCCTGACTTTC.

This clonotype was picked up a small number of times. The genes are TRBV15 and TRBJ1-2; D not certain. The CDR3 has 14 amino acids. Trimming removed 5 bases at V and 5 bases at J, with 15 bases between. From germline, CDR1 is LNHNV and CDR2 YYDKDF (reference sequence). The CDR3 DNA reads TGTGCCACCAGCCGCCCTGGCGGGCCTTATGGCTACACCTTC. Encoded protein: CATSRPGGPYGYTF.

V usage is TRBV20-1 and J usage is TRBJ2-5; perhaps TRBD2 as D (5 bases). This CDR3 region has 13 residues. V shed 6 bases and J shed 4 bases, with 15 bases lying between them. Germline values: CDR1 DFQATT, CDR2 SNEGSKA (reference sequence). CDR3 coding DNA: TGCAGTGCCTCCCTAGGGAGTATAGAGACCCAGTACTTC. Protein: CSASLGSIETQYF.

The chain has TRBV6-1 and TRBJ2-3, with D unresolved. Trimming left V 5 bases short and J 5 bases short, with 11 bases between. The CDR3 length is 13 residues. Germline V gene lookup returns CDR1 MNHNS and CDR2 SASEGT. CDR3 DNA sequence: TGTGCCAGCAGTAAGGCAATGGGAGATACGCAGTATTTT. Translation gives CASSKAMGDTQYF.

This clonotype was observed many times. The CDR3 is CASSFGDSVYEQYF. CDR3 bases: TGTGCCAGCAGCTTTGGGGACAGCGTCTACGAGCAGTACTTC. The V call is TRBV27, the J call TRBJ2-7; 7 bases align to TRBD1. Germline loops: CDR1 MNHEY, CDR2 SMNVEV (reference sequence). This CDR3 has 14 amino acids. V trimming: 6 bases; J trimming: 3 bases; junction bases outside the gene matches: 8.

As concerns this clonotype: Compared with germline, one end of the junction differs, possibly owing to a read error. The J gene is TRBJ2-7, the V gene TRBV3-1; a weak D match, TRBD1 (5 bases). CDR3 length: 14 amino acids. The germline V gene encodes CDR1 LGHDT and CDR2 YNNKEL (reference sequence). The CDR3 DNA reads as TGTGCCAGCAGCCCAGGACACAGCTCCCACGAGCAGTACTTC. It encodes CASSPGHSSHEQYF.

This clonotype was recorded many times. This rearrangement joins TRBV6-5 to TRBJ2-5; 7 bases align to TRBD1. V dropped 3 bases and J dropped 2; count of bases not matched to a gene: 6. CDR3 size: 15 residues. The germline V gene has CDR1 MNHEY and CDR2 SVGAGI. The CDR3 here is CASSYSLDRQETQYF. The CDR3 nucleotides read TGTGCCAGCAGTTATAGTCTGGACAGGCAAGAGACCCAGTACTTC.

This clonotype was counted at least ten times. CDR3: CASSRSGGWTEAFF. DNA for the CDR3: TGTGCCAGCAGTAGAAGCGGAGGGTGGACTGAAGCTTTCTTT. This chain uses TRBV6-2 or TRBV6-3 with TRBJ1-1; D not certain. Germline CDR1 reads MNHEY; CDR2 reads SVGEGT. Trimming stripped 5 bases from V and 5 bases from J, with 15 bases between. The length of the CDR3 is 14 residues.

This clonotype was counted only a few times. This sequence joins TRBV29-1 and TRBJ2-5; 8 nucleotides line up with TRBD2. This CDR3 has 17 residues. CDR1 SQVTM and CDR2 ANQGSEA come from the germline V gene. Germline trimming cut 6 bases from V and 0 bases from J; bases unmatched to any gene: 15. CDR3 nucleotide sequence: TGCAGCGTGGCCGGGATCAGCGGGAGAGAGTACCAAGAGACCCAGTACTTC. Amino acid sequence: CSVAGISGREYQETQYF.

This clonotype was seen a handful of times. This chain connects TRBV28 to TRBJ2-2, with D possibly matching TRBD2 (5 bases). Germline V lookup: CDR1 MDHEN, CDR2 SYDVKM. CDR3 size: 14 residues. V lost 3 bases and J lost 3, with 8 bases in between. CDR3 nucleotides: TGTGCCAGCAGTTTCAACGGGGACACCGGGGAGCTGTTTTTT. It encodes CASSFNGDTGELFF.

This clonotype has a count of ten or more. The chain employs TRBV19 and TRBJ1-1; unclear D gene. CDR3 length: 14 amino acids. Germline V lookup: CDR1 LNHDA, CDR2 SQIVND (reference sequence). V lost 2 bases and J lost 8, with 15 bases in between. The CDR3, as DNA: TGTGCCAGTAGTATAACCCCGACCTTACGGGAAGCTTTCTTT. Translated: CASSITPTLREAFF.

This clonotype was seen a few times. The chain joins TRBV29-1 to TRBJ2-7; 11 bases are shared with TRBD2. V was clipped by 8 bases and J by 3 bases; unmatched bases: 3. Germline V gives CDR1 SQVTM, CDR2 ANQGSEA. This CDR3 has 12 amino acids. This CDR3 is CSTGTSGYEQYF. For the CDR3, the DNA is TGCAGCACTGGGACTAGCGGCTACGAGCAGTACTTC.

In its sample, this clonotype was seen a few times. The V gene is TRBV30, the J gene TRBJ1-3; D gene unclear. Germline CDR1 is GTSNPN and CDR2 is SVGIG (reference sequence). V was trimmed by 1 base and J by 0 bases, leaving 13 bases between them. The length of the CDR3 is 16 residues. In DNA form, the CDR3 reads TGTGCCTGGAGTGCGAACCCGCGCTTCTCTGGAAACACCATATATTTT. It specifies CAWSANPRFSGNTIYF.

As regards this clonotype: This may be a read error, as it is one base from a much larger clone. The V gene is TRBV7-2, the J gene TRBJ1-2; a possible D gene is TRBD1 (5 bases). There are 14 residues in the CDR3. Germline V gene lookup returns CDR1 SGHTA and CDR2 FQGNSA. V lost 5 bases and J lost 7, with 17 bases in between. CDR3 region: CTSSPRSQGGGYTF. Written as DNA, the CDR3 is TGTACCAGCAGCCCCCGGTCCCAGGGAGGTGGCTACACCTTC.